The sequence of this TCR beta chain was determined in a study of T-cell memory formation after mild COVID-19. Trimming left V 7 bases short and J 7 bases short, with 19 bases between. Looked up from germline, CDR1 is SNHLY and CDR2 is FYNNEI. The CDR3 sequence is 14 residues long. A single record per CDR3 protein comes from TCRdb applying MiXCR to the 5' RACE reads. The sample carries 450,000 or so distinct CDR3 sequences, around 27% recorded once. The chain recombines TRBV2 with TRBJ1-1, with D maybe TRBD1 (6 bases). The source is an adult woman who had mild COVID-19 (a few samples of this study predate the infection). Cell type and time point are not known. The specimen sequenced was PBMCs or a T cell subset sorted from them (not recorded which). CDR3 sequence (DNA): TGTGCCAGCAACCACGGTGGGGGGCCACGTGAAGCTTTCTTT. Translating gives CASNHGGGPREAFF.